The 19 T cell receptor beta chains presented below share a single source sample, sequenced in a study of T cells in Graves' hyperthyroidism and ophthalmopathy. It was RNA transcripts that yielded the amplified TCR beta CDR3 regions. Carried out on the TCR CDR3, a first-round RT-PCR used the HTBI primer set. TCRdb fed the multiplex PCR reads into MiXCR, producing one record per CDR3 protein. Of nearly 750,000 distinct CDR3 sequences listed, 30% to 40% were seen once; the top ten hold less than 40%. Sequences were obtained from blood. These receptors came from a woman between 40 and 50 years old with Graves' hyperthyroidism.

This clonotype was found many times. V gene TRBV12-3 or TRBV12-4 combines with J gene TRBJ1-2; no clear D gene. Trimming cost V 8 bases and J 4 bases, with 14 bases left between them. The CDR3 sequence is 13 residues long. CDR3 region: CASALGPAYGYTF. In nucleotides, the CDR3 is TGTGCCAGCGCCTTAGGGCCGGCCTATGGCTACACCTTC.

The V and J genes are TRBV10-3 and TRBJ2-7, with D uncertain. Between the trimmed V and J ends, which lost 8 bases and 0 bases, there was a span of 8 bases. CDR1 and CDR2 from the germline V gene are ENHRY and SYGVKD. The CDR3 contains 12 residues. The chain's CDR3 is CAILGSSYEQYF. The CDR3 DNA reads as TGTGCCATCCTGGGGTCCTCCTACGAGCAGTACTTC.

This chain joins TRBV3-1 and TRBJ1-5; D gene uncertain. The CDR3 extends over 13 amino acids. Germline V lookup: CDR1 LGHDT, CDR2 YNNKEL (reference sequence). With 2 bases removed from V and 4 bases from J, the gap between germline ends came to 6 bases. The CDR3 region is CASSQTDNQPQHF. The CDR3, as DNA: TGTGCCAGCAGCCAAACAGATAATCAGCCCCAGCATTTT.

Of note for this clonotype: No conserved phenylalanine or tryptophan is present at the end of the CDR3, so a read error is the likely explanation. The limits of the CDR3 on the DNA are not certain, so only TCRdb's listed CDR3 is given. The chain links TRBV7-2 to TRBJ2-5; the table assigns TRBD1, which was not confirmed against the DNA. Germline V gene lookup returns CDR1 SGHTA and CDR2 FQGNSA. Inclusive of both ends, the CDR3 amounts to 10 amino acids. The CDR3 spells CAGASSGGGN.

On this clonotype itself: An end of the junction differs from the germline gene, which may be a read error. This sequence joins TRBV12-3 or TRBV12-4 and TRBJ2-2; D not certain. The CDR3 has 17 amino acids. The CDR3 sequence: CASRLGIERERTGELFF. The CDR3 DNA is TGTGCCAGCAGGTTAGGGATCGAAAGGGAAAGAACCGGGGAGCTGTTTTTT.

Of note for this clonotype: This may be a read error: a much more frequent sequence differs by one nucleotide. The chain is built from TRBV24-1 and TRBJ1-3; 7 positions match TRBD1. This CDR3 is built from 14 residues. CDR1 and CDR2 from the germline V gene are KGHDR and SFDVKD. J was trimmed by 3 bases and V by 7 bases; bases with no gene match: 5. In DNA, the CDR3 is TGTGCCACCAGCGAGGGGGCAGATGGAAACACCATATATTTT. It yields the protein CATSEGADGNTIYF.

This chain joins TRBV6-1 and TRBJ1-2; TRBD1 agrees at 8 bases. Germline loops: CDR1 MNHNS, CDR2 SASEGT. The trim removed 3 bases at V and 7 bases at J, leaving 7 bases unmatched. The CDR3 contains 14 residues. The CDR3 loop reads CASSDPWTGPGYTF. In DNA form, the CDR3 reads TGTGCCAGCAGTGACCCCTGGACAGGGCCTGGCTACACCTTC.

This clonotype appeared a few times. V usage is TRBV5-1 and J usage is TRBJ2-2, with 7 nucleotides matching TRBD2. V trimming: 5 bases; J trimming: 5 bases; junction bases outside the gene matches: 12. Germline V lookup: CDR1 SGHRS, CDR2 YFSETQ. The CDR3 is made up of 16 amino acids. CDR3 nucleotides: TGCGCCAGCAGGGCCCCGACGGGGGGATCGACCGGGGAGCTGTTTTTT. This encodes CASRAPTGGSTGELFF. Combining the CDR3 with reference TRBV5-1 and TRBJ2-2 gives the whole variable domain KAGVTQTPRYLIKTRGQQVTLSCSPISGHRSVSWYQQTPGQGLQFLFEYFSETQRNKGNFPGRFSGRQFSNSRSEMNVSTLELGDSALYLCASRAPTGGSTGELFFGEGSRLTVL.

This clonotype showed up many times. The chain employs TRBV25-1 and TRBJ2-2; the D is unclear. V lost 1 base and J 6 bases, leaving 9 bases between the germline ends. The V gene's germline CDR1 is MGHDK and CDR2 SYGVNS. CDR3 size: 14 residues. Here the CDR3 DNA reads TGTGCCAGCAGTGAATCTGGGGTGCCCGGGGAGCTGTTTTTT. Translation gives CASSESGVPGELFF.

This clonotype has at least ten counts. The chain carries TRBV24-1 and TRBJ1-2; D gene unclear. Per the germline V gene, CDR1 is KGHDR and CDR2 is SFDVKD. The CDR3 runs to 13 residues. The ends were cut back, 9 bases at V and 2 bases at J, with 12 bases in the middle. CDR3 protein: CATRGNTNYGYTF. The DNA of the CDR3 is TGTGCCACCCGAGGCAATACCAACTATGGCTACACCTTC.

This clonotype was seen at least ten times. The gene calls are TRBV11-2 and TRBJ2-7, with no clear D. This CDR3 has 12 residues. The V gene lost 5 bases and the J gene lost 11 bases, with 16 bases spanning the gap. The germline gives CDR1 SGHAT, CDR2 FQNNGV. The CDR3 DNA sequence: TGTGCCAGCAGCAATAGCCGTACCAGAGAGTACTTC. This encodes CASSNSRTREYF.

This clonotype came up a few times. The CDR3 reads CSADAPGQGWNIQYF. DNA of the CDR3: TGCAGTGCCGACGCCCCCGGACAGGGGTGGAACATTCAGTACTTC. The chain carries TRBV20-1 and TRBJ2-5; 9 bases map to TRBD1. The J call may be incorrect, as the DNA end agrees better with TRBJ2-4. The CDR3 is 15 residues long. From germline, CDR1 is DFQATT and CDR2 SNEGSKA (reference sequence).

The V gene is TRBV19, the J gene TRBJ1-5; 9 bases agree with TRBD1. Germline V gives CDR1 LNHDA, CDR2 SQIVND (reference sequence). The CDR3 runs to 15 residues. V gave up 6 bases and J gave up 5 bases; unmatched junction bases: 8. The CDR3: CASRPRDRVDQPQHF. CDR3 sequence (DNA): TGTGCCAGTAGGCCACGGGACAGGGTTGATCAGCCCCAGCATTTT.

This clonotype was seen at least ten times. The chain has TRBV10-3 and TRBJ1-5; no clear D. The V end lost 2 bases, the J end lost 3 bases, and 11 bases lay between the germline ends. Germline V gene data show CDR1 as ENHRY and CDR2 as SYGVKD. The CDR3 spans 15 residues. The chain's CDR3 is CAISETLLINQPQHF. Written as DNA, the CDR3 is TGTGCCATCAGTGAGACTTTATTGATCAATCAGCCCCAGCATTTT.

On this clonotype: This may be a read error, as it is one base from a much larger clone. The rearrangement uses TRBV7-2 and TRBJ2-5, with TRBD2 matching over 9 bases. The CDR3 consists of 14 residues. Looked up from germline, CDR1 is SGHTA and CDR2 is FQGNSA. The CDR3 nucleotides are TGTGTCAGCAGCCGGCGGGGGGGCCGTGAGACCCAGTACTTC. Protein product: CVSSRRGGRETQYF.

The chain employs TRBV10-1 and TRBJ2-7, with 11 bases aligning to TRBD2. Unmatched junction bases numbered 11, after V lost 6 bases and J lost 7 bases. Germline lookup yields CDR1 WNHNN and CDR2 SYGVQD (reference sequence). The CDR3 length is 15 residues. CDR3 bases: TGCGCCAGCAGCCTAGCGGGAGGAGGTTACAATGAGCAGTACTTC. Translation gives CASSLAGGGYNEQYF.

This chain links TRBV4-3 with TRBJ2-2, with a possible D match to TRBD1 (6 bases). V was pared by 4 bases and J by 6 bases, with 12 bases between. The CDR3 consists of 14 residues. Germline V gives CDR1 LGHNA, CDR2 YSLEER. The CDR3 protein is CASSPQGDAGELFF. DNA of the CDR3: TGCGCCAGCAGCCCACAGGGTGATGCCGGGGAGCTGTTTTTT.

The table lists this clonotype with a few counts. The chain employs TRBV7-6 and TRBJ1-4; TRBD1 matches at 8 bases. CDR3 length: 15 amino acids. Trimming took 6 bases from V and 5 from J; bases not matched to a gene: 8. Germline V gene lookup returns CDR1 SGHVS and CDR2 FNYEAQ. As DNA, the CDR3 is TGTGCCAGCAGTTTAAACCAGGGGGCGAATGAAAAACTGTTTTTT. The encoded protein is CASSLNQGANEKLFF.

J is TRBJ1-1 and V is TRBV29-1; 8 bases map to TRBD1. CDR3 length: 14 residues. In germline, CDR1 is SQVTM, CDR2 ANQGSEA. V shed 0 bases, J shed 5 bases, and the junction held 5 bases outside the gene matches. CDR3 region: CSVEDPGGWTEAFF. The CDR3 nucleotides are TGCAGCGTTGAAGACCCAGGGGGCTGGACTGAAGCTTTCTTT.